One and the same sample provided the 10 T cell receptor beta chains below, sequenced in a study of regulatory T cells in long-lasting Graves disease. Noted time point: newly diagnosed GD, antithyroid drugs for less than 3 months. PBMCs were the source of the RNA used for TCR sequencing. Construction of the TCR beta libraries employed iRepertoire HTBI primers in conjunction with Arm-PCR of CDR3 regions. TCRdb redid the calling of the multiplex PCR reads with MiXCR, one entry per CDR3 protein. The sample lists about 560,000 distinct CDR3 sequences, 16% seen once, with around 11% in the top ten. A further study also used this sample, focusing on T cells in Graves' hyperthyroidism and ophthalmopathy.

The sample in question was peripheral blood mononuclear cells (PBMCs), obtained at new diagnosis, from a patient treated with antithyroid drugs. The source is a man between 18 and 29 years old with Graves disease.

This clonotype has a count of ten or more. The chain carries TRBV6-5 and TRBJ2-5, with 10 bases identical to TRBD1. The CDR3 has 14 amino acids. Per the germline V gene, CDR1 is MNHEY and CDR2 is SVGAGI. Germline trimming cut 4 bases from V and 11 bases from J; bases unmatched to any gene: 10. The CDR3 reads CASSFGQGGLGQYF. CDR3 nucleotides: TGTGCCAGCAGTTTCGGACAGGGGGGTTTAGGGCAGTACTTC.

In its sample, this clonotype was seen many times. The chain carries TRBV3-1 and TRBJ2-1; 10 positions agree with TRBD2. Losses at the gene ends were 2 bases for V and 7 bases for J; bases not matched to a gene: 5. The CDR3 is made up of 15 amino acids. Germline CDR1 is LGHDT and CDR2 is YNNKEL (reference sequence). Here the CDR3 DNA reads TGTGCCAGCAGCCAACCGGGACTAGCGCGGAATGAGCAGTTCTTC. Protein sequence: CASSQPGLARNEQFF.

V is TRBV5-4 and J is TRBJ2-1, with D perhaps TRBD1 (5 bases). CDR3 length: 13 residues. Germline V CDR1 and CDR2: SGHNT, YYREEE (reference sequence). V lost 4 bases, J lost 6 bases, and 11 bases lay in between. The CDR3 region has the DNA TGTGCCAGCAGCGAGTTAAGGGGCAATGAGCAGTTCTTC. It specifies CASSELRGNEQFF.

The rearrangement joins TRBV4-1 to TRBJ1-2; 7 nucleotides agree with TRBD1. This CDR3 is 16 amino acids long. V lost 1 base, J lost 4 bases, and 9 bases stayed unmatched. The germline V gene has CDR1 MGHRA and CDR2 YSYEKL. CDR3 DNA sequence: TGCGCCAGCAGCCAAGCCCCGACAGGGTGGCCCTATGGCTACACCTTC. Residues: CASSQAPTGWPYGYTF.

This clonotype was seen many times. This CDR3 is CASSPDETSGRNEQFF. In DNA, the CDR3 is TGTGCCAGCAGCCCAGACGAGACTAGCGGGAGGAATGAGCAGTTCTTC. This rearrangement joins TRBV3-1 to TRBJ2-1; 13 bases are shared with TRBD2. CDR1 is LGHDT, CDR2 YNNKEL, per germline (reference sequence). V gave up 4 bases and J gave up 7 bases; unmatched junction bases: 7. This CDR3 region has 16 residues.

This clonotype occurred many times. The V gene is TRBV12-3 or TRBV12-4, the J gene TRBJ2-7; 10 positions match TRBD2. The CDR3 consists of 18 residues. Trimming at V came to 6 bases and at J to 0 bases, leaving 14 bases not matched to a gene. The CDR3 region has the DNA TGTGCCAGCAGCCCCCGGGCGGGACTAGCGAGGAGCTCCTACGAGCAGTACTTC. Amino acid sequence: CASSPRAGLARSSYEQYF.

Ten or more counts support this clonotype. V usage is TRBV5-1 and J usage is TRBJ2-3; D may match TRBD1 or TRBD2 (5 bases each). The CDR3 totals 14 residues. Germline V CDR1 and CDR2: SGHRS, YFSETQ. V was shortened by 3 bases and J by 2 bases, with 10 bases between the two germline ends. In nucleotides, the CDR3 is TGCGCCAGCAGCTACGGGGCATACACAGATACGCAGTATTTT. This encodes CASSYGAYTDTQYF.

On this clonotype: A much larger clone lies a single base off, so this may be a read error. V and J are TRBV10-3 and TRBJ2-1; 9 bases are shared with TRBD2. Germline V gene data show CDR1 as ENHRY and CDR2 as SYGVKD. This CDR3 has 16 residues. CDR3 sequence: CAIRDGLASINNEQLF. Written as DNA, the CDR3 is TGTGCCATCAGGGACGGACTAGCGAGCATTAACAATGAGCAGCTCTTC.

As concerns this clonotype: This may be a read error: a much more frequent sequence differs by one nucleotide. This rearrangement joins TRBV6-5 to TRBJ2-5; 7 positions match TRBD2. The CDR3 covers 15 residues. Trimming removed 2 bases from V and 7 bases from J; junction bases left unmatched: 10. CDR1 and CDR2 (germline): MNHEY, SVGAGI. The CDR3 DNA follows: TGTGCCAGCAGTTACGGGATCAGCGGGATGGGGACCCAGTACTTC. Protein: CASSYGISGMGTQYF.

This clonotype was observed a handful of times. The chain is built from TRBV6-1 and TRBJ2-1; a possible D gene is TRBD2 (6 bases). The CDR3 sequence is 14 residues long. Germline V gene sequence: CDR1 MNHNS, CDR2 SASEGT. Trimming took off 6 bases at V and 5 bases at J, with 14 bases between the two ends. CDR3 sequence: CASRGTPAHNEQFF. As DNA, the CDR3 is TGTGCCAGCAGAGGGACTCCGGCACACAATGAGCAGTTCTTC.